Below are 12 T cell receptor beta chains sequenced from a single sample in a study of T cells in women clearing cervical HPV infection. Produced via immunoSEQ multiplex PCR; TCRdb's table is partial and in-frame only. Its clone listing holds under 20,000 clones. Sequenced input: blood buffy coat. The receptor source for this set is a woman aged 18 to 75 with a cervical HPV16 infection that either progressed to CIN3+ or cleared (not recorded which).

Note on this clone: The read comes to an end 3 residues before the CDR3 does, leaving the germline J gene to fill in the end. The chain couples TRBV5-1 to TRBJ2-1; weak D call: TRBD2 (5 bases). The CDR3 covers 14 residues. Germline V gene sequence: CDR1 SGHRS, CDR2 YFSETQ. With 2 bases removed from V and 5 bases from J, the gap between germline ends came to 11 bases. Here the CDR3 reads CASSFRTGDNEQFF. The CDR3 bases that were read are TGCGCCAGCAGCTTCCGGACCGGGGACAATGAG.

As concerns this clone: The read comes to an end 3 residues before the CDR3 does, leaving the germline J gene to fill in the end. V usage is TRBV13 and J usage is TRBJ2-2; 12 nucleotides line up with TRBD1. With 4 bases clipped from V and 5 bases from J, the junction kept 14 bases outside the gene matches. CDR3 size: 19 residues. From germline, CDR1 is PRHDT and CDR2 FYEKMQ (reference sequence). The part of the CDR3 DNA that was read is TGTGCCAGCAGCTCCCCGCCGGGACAGGGGGCGAGGGTGACCGGGGAG. Its protein is CASSSPPGQGARVTGE. The whole CDR3 reads CASSSPPGQGARVTGELFF.

In regard to this clone: The read finishes 3 residues shy of the CDR3 end, and the germline J gene is used to complete it. The chain employs TRBV19 and TRBJ1-6, with TRBD1 matching over 8 bases. This CDR3 is built from 17 residues. Germline assignment: CDR1 LNHDA and CDR2 SQIVND (reference sequence). Trimming removed 8 bases from V and 9 bases from J; junction bases left unmatched: 18. The sequenced part of the CDR3 DNA is TGTGCCAGTGCACCCTTCAGGGGACAGGCGCGTGGTTCACCC. Protein sequence: CASAPFRGQARGSP. The whole CDR3 protein reads CASAPFRGQARGSPLHF. The variable domain in full, completed from reference TRBV19 and TRBJ1-6, reads DGGITQSPKYLFRKEGQNVTLSCEQNLNHDAMYWYRQDPGQGLRLIYYSQIVNDFQKGDIAEGYSVSREKKESFPLTVTSAQKNPTAFYLCASAPFRGQARGSPLHFGNGTRLTVT.

With respect to this clone: The read terminates 3 residues ahead of where the CDR3 ends, so the germline J gene completes it. This rearrangement joins TRBV5-1 to TRBJ2-2; 11 bases are a match to TRBD1. This CDR3 is built from 15 residues. The germline V gene encodes CDR1 SGHRS and CDR2 YFSETQ. This CDR3 reads CASSFGQGAVEKLFF. The CDR3 bases that were read are TGCGCCAGCAGCTTTGGACAGGGGGCAGTGGAAAAG. Full variable domain (missing parts from reference TRBV5-1 and TRBJ2-2): KAGVTQTPRYLIKTRGQQVTLSCSPISGHRSVSWYQQTPGQGLQFLFEYFSETQRNKGNFPGRFSGRQFSNSRSEMNVSTLELGDSALYLCASSFGQGAVEKLFFGEGSRLTVL.

Turning to this clone: The CDR3 extends 3 residues past the end of the read, so its final part is completed from the germline J gene. The chain carries TRBV20-1 and TRBJ1-1; TRBD1 agrees at 10 bases. This CDR3 spans 13 amino acids. Germline V gene lookup returns CDR1 DFQATT and CDR2 SNEGSKA (reference sequence). V shed 8 bases, J shed 5 bases, and the junction held 8 bases outside the gene matches. Partial CDR3 DNA: TGCAGTACAAATGGACAGGGGGAAACTGAA. It codes for CSTNGQGETE. The whole CDR3 protein is CSTNGQGETEAFF.

On this clone itself: The read gets to within 3 residues of the CDR3 end, and the germline J gene fills in the rest. This sequence joins TRBV30 and TRBJ2-4; no firm D call. Germline CDR1 and CDR2: GTSNPN and SVGIG (reference sequence). The CDR3 is 12 amino acids. The CDR3 sequence: CAWSAIRYGQYF. The part of the CDR3 DNA that was read is TGTGCCTGGAGCGCTATCCGCTATGGT. The full variable domain, in which reference TRBV30 and TRBJ2-4 provide the parts outside the CDR3, is SQTIHQWPATLVQPVGSPLSLECTVEGTSNPNLYWYRQAAGRGLQLLFYSVGIGQISSEVPQNLSASRPQDRQFILSSKKLLLSDSGFYLCAWSAIRYGQYFGAGTRLSVL.

As concerns this clone: The DNA ends 3 residues before the CDR3 does, and the rest of the CDR3 is filled in from the germline J gene. V usage is TRBV29-1 and J usage is TRBJ1-4; 7 bases line up with TRBD1. The CDR3 has 13 residues. CDR1 and CDR2 from the germline V gene are SQVTM and ANQGSEA. V lost 8 bases to trimming and J lost 4 bases; unmatched junction nucleotides: 7. The CDR3 protein is CSLGGQLNEKLFF. The CDR3 DNA, read in part, is TGCAGCCTTGGGGGACAGCTTAATGAAAAA. Drawing the rest from reference TRBV29-1 and TRBJ1-4, the complete variable domain is SAVISQKPSRDICQRGTSLTIQCQVDSQVTMMFWYRQQPGQSLTLIATANQGSEATYESGFVIDKFPISRPNLTFSTLTVSNMSPEDSSIYLCSLGGQLNEKLFFGSGTQLSVL.

About this clone itself: Read sequence stops 3 residues before the CDR3 end, and the germline J gene provides the missing end. The chain employs TRBV20-1 and TRBJ1-3; weak D call: TRBD1 (5 bases). V shed 5 bases and J shed 4 bases, with 15 bases lying between them. CDR3 size: 14 residues. Germline V gene sequence: CDR1 DFQATT, CDR2 SNEGSKA (reference sequence). Partial CDR3 DNA: TGCAGTGCTCCTCTCCAGGGAACCGGAAACACC. It translates to CSAPLQGTGNT. The full CDR3 protein is CSAPLQGTGNTIYF.

As concerns this clone: The read ends 3 residues before the CDR3 terminus; that terminus is restored from the germline J gene. The rearrangement uses TRBV20-1 and TRBJ1-2; 9 bases are a match to TRBD1. The CDR3 is 13 amino acids. Germline V gene lookup returns CDR1 DFQATT and CDR2 SNEGSKA (reference sequence). The CDR3 is CSARGDRDYDYTF. The DNA read from the CDR3 is TGCAGTGCTAGAGGGGACAGGGACTACGAC.

Concerning this clone itself: The read ends 3 residues before the CDR3 terminus; that terminus is restored from the germline J gene. The chain couples TRBV7-2 to TRBJ1-2, with 7 bases lining up with TRBD1. This CDR3 region has 14 residues. CDR1 SGHTA and CDR2 FQGNSA come from the germline V gene. The part of the CDR3 DNA that was read is TGTGCCAGCAGCTTAGCCGGACAGGCCCTCGAC. Translation: CASSLAGQALD. The CDR3 in full is CASSLAGQALDYTF.

About this clone itself: The CDR3 end is not reached by the read, which stops 3 residues before it; the germline J gene fills it in. The chain links TRBV5-6 to TRBJ1-1; D gene ambiguous. The V gene lost 6 bases and the J gene lost 1 base, with 10 bases spanning the gap. Germline-derived CDR1 and CDR2 are SGHDT and YYEEEE. This CDR3 has 13 amino acids. The sequenced CDR3 bases are TGTGCCAGCAAAACGGGTGCGAACACTGAA. Translation: CASKTGANTE. The CDR3, in full, reads CASKTGANTEAFF.

A word on this clone: From the germline J gene comes the end of the CDR3, since the read stops 3 residues before it. The V gene is TRBV12-3 or TRBV12-4, the J gene TRBJ2-5; 8 bases are shared with TRBD2. The trim removed 6 bases at V and 3 bases at J, leaving 15 bases unmatched. The CDR3 consists of 17 residues. CDR3 sequence reads: CASSGGRSGGYKETQYF. The sequenced CDR3 bases are TGTGCCAGCAGCGGAGGAAGGAGCGGGGGTTACAAAGAGACC.